Following are 25 T cell receptor beta chains from one sample sequenced in a study of Ad26.COV2.S vaccination and SARS-CoV-2 variants. Described treatment: roughly 19 received Ad26.COV2.S at low or high dose, single or two shots; about 5 received placebo; per-sample allocation not given. Sampling was performed 63 days after the first vaccine or placebo injection. The table came from immunoSEQ multiplex PCR; TCRdb's copy has only in-frame clones and leaves some out. The sample holds about 460,000 clones; around 89% are singletons and the top ten take 1.7%. The material was peripheral blood, obtained in a trial of Ad26.COV2.S vaccine versus placebo. These receptors were collected from a person between 18 and 65 years old who received the Ad26.COV2.S COVID-19 vaccine or a placebo.

The chain links TRBV5-1 to TRBJ1-5; TRBD1 aligns across 9 bases. The V and J ends lost 1 base and 0 bases, in that order; junction bases with no gene match: 14. The germline CDR1 and CDR2 sequences are SGHRS and YFSETQ. There are 20 residues in the CDR3. CDR3 region: CASSLFGYRGRGNSNQPQHF. The DNA for the CDR3 is TGCGCCAGCAGCTTGTTCGGCTACAGGGGGCGCGGAAATAGCAATCAGCCCCAGCATTTT. Variable domain in full (rest from reference TRBV5-1 and TRBJ1-5): KAGVTQTPRYLIKTRGQQVTLSCSPISGHRSVSWYQQTPGQGLQFLFEYFSETQRNKGNFPGRFSGRQFSNSRSEMNVSTLELGDSALYLCASSLFGYRGRGNSNQPQHFGDGTRLSIL.

This rearrangement joins TRBV7-3 to TRBJ1-1, with 7 bases aligning to TRBD1. J was trimmed by 4 bases and V by 4 bases; bases with no gene match: 6. Germline CDR1 SGHTA, CDR2 FQGTGA. There are 14 residues in the CDR3. CDR3 in DNA: TGTGCCAGCAGCTCAACAGGGGAGGCCACTGAAGCTTTCTTT. Translation gives CASSSTGEATEAFF.

This chain uses TRBV5-4 with TRBJ2-1, with TRBD2 identical over 8 bases. Germline V gene lookup returns CDR1 SGHNT and CDR2 YYREEE (reference sequence). V lost 3 bases and J lost 10; bases outside the gene matches: 12. The CDR3 consists of 15 residues. The CDR3 protein is CASSSPGTSQSEQFF. Here the CDR3 DNA reads TGTGCCAGCAGCTCACCCGGGACTAGTCAATCCGAGCAGTTCTTC.

This clone was found once. The genes are TRBV29-1 and TRBJ1-1; D is ambiguous. The CDR3 contains 10 residues. Germline values: CDR1 SQVTM, CDR2 ANQGSEA. V lost 5 bases and J 5 bases, leaving 6 bases between the germline ends. CDR3 nucleotide sequence: TGCAGCGTTACCAGAACTGAAGCTTTCTTT. Protein sequence: CSVTRTEAFF.

The rearrangement uses TRBV7-9 and TRBJ1-2, with 7 bases fitting TRBD1. The CDR3 has 18 residues. J lost 7 bases, V lost 1 base, and 18 bases had no gene match. From germline, CDR1 is SEHNR and CDR2 FQNEAQ (reference sequence). The CDR3 spells CASSLVVIGGKNRTGYTF. The CDR3 bases are TGTGCCAGCAGCTTAGTTGTTATAGGGGGCAAAAACCGGACTGGCTACACCTTC.

The genes are TRBV5-1 and TRBJ2-2; possibly TRBD1 for D (5 bases). V was trimmed by 0 bases and J by 2 bases, leaving 11 bases between them. Germline CDR1 is SGHRS and CDR2 is YFSETQ. The CDR3 consists of 16 residues. The CDR3 DNA reads TGCGCCAGCAGCTTGGCCCTGACAGCTAACACCGGGGAGCTGTTTTTT. This codes for CASSLALTANTGELFF.

This clone was detected once. This sequence joins TRBV5-1 and TRBJ2-5, with D perhaps matching TRBD1 (6 bases). There are 14 residues in the CDR3. The V and J ends lost 7 bases and 0 bases respectively, with 13 bases between them. Looked up from germline, CDR1 is SGHRS and CDR2 is YFSETQ. CDR3 loop: CASGPGHNQETQYF. CDR3 bases: TGCGCCAGCGGACCGGGACACAACCAAGAGACCCAGTACTTC.

The chain links TRBV30 to TRBJ1-6, with 10 bases matching TRBD1. J gave up 10 bases and V 8 bases, and 8 bases lay outside the gene matches. CDR1 and CDR2 (germline): GTSNPN, SVGIG (reference sequence). CDR3 length equals 13 residues. The CDR3 spells CAGPGQGKSPLHF. CDR3 nucleotides: TGTGCCGGACCGGGACAGGGGAAATCACCCCTCCACTTT. The full variable domain, completed using reference TRBV30 and TRBJ1-6, is SQTIHQWPATLVQPVGSPLSLECTVEGTSNPNLYWYRQAAGRGLQLLFYSVGIGQISSEVPQNLSASRPQDRQFILSSKKLLLSDSGFYLCAGPGQGKSPLHFGNGTRLTVT.

The rearrangement joins TRBV4-2 to TRBJ2-7, with 12 positions matching TRBD2. The V segment lost 5 bases and the J segment 2 bases; nucleotides outside the gene matches: 7. The CDR3 sequence is 16 residues long. CDR1 is LGHNA, CDR2 YNFKEQ, per germline. CDR3 coding DNA: TGTGCCAGCAGCTGGGGACTAGCGGGCGCTACCTACGAGCAGTACTTC. It encodes CASSWGLAGATYEQYF.

V gene TRBV10-1 combines with J gene TRBJ2-7; 16 positions agree with TRBD2. This CDR3 region has 20 residues. The germline V gene has CDR1 WNHNN and CDR2 SYGVQD (reference sequence). The ends lost 3 bases at V and 3 bases at J; junction bases unmatched: 14. For the CDR3, the DNA is TGCGCCAGCAGTGAAGCCGGGACTAGCGGGAGGGGCGGAAACAACTACGAGCAGTACTTC. Amino acids: CASSEAGTSGRGGNNYEQYF.

V usage is TRBV14 and J usage is TRBJ2-2; D is unresolved. The germline V and J ends were trimmed by 1 base and 0 bases, with 9 bases remaining between them. This CDR3 spans 16 amino acids. Germline CDR1 is SGHDN and CDR2 is FVKESK. CDR3 in amino acids: CASSQGQATNTGELFF. The CDR3 DNA reads TGTGCCAGCAGCCAAGGCCAGGCGACGAACACCGGGGAGCTGTTTTTT. The full variable domain, its missing parts supplied by reference TRBV14 and TRBJ2-2, is EAGVTQFPSHSVIEKGQTVTLRCDPISGHDNLYWYRRVMGKEIKFLLHFVKESKQDESGMPNNRFLAERTGGTYSTLKVQPAELEDSGVYFCASSQGQATNTGELFFGEGSRLTVL.

The chain joins TRBV27 to TRBJ2-7; D is perhaps TRBD1 (5 bases). Per the germline V gene, CDR1 is MNHEY and CDR2 is SMNVEV (reference sequence). There are 12 residues in the CDR3. The V gene lost 8 bases and the J gene lost 4 bases, with 12 bases spanning the gap. CDR3 sequence reads: CASGQGEYEQYF. The CDR3 bases are TGTGCCAGCGGCCAGGGCGAGTACGAGCAGTACTTC.

The chain uses TRBV4-1 and TRBJ2-2, with TRBD1 identical over 10 bases. The CDR3 sequence is 14 residues long. J was trimmed by 4 bases and V by 8 bases; bases with no gene match: 4. Germline V gives CDR1 MGHRA, CDR2 YSYEKL. The CDR3 nucleotides read TGCGCCAGCCGAGACAGGGGGCCCACCGGGGAGCTGTTTTTT. This gives the protein CASRDRGPTGELFF.

The genes are TRBV25-1 and TRBJ1-1; 7 bases match TRBD1. CDR1 MGHDK and CDR2 SYGVNS come from the germline V gene. The CDR3 has 15 residues. V lost 2 bases to trimming and J lost 11 bases; unmatched junction nucleotides: 14. CDR3 DNA sequence: TGTGCCAGCAGTGAAGGTGTGACAGGGCCATTGGGGGCTTTCTTT. Amino acid sequence: CASSEGVTGPLGAFF.

This clone was counted a single time. The chain carries TRBV18 and TRBJ2-7, with 9 bases fitting TRBD1. V gave up 4 bases and J gave up 5 bases; unmatched junction bases: 6. The germline CDR1 and CDR2 sequences are KGHSH and LQKENI. CDR3 length: 14 residues. CDR3 bases: TGTGCCAGCTCACGGGGGGACAGGGCCAACGAGCAGTACTTC. It specifies CASSRGDRANEQYF.

This clone was found once. The V and J genes are TRBV20-1 and TRBJ1-1; D is unclear. The germline gives CDR1 DFQATT, CDR2 SNEGSKA (reference sequence). The V end was cut by 3 bases, the J end by 4 bases, with 12 bases between. The CDR3 runs to 13 residues. In nucleotides, the CDR3 is TGCAGTGCTAGTTACAAGGCCCCCACTGAAGCTTTCTTT. As protein: CSASYKAPTEAFF.

CDR3 nucleotide sequence: TGTGCCAGCAGTCTGGGGGGCTCACCCCTCCACTTT. Translation gives CASSLGGSPLHF. The chain is built from TRBV12-3 or TRBV12-4 and TRBJ1-6, with a weak D call TRBD1 (6 bases). CDR3 length equals 12 residues. The V end was cut by 5 bases, the J end by 10 bases, with 9 bases between.

The chain links TRBV18 to TRBJ1-4; D gene ambiguous. The V end lost 6 bases, the J end lost 3 bases, and 14 bases lay between the germline ends. The CDR3 contains 15 residues. The germline V gene encodes CDR1 KGHSH and CDR2 LQKENI. The CDR3 DNA follows: TGTGCCAGCTCCCGACAAGGACCGCCTAATGAAAAACTGTTTTTT. As protein: CASSRQGPPNEKLFF.

V usage is TRBV11-2 and J usage is TRBJ2-3, with TRBD2 matching 7 bases. V was clipped by 2 bases and J by 2 bases; unmatched bases: 7. The CDR3 consists of 16 residues. Looked up from germline, CDR1 is SGHAT and CDR2 is FQNNGV. The CDR3: CASSLYWTSNTDTQYF. The DNA for the CDR3 is TGTGCCAGCAGCTTATACTGGACTAGTAACACAGATACGCAGTATTTT. Complete variable domain (other parts from reference TRBV11-2 and TRBJ2-3): EAGVAQSPRYKIIEKRQSVAFWCNPISGHATLYWYQQILGQGPKLLIQFQNNGVVDDSQLPKDRFSAERLKGVDSTLKIQPAKLEDSAVYLCASSLYWTSNTDTQYFGPGTRLTVL.

Details on this clone: Other DNA sequences in this specimen translate into the identical CDR3. This chain uses TRBV11-3 with TRBJ1-1, with D uncertain. Germline V gives CDR1 SGHNT, CDR2 YENEEA. The germline V and J ends were trimmed by 1 base and 4 bases, with 10 bases remaining between them. The CDR3 spans 14 residues. The CDR3 DNA reads TGTGCCAGCAGCTTAGGGGGTTCGAGCACTGAAGCTTTCTTT. This sequence encodes CASSLGGSSTEAFF.

The chain combines TRBV7-9 with TRBJ1-1; D gene uncertain. Germline lookup yields CDR1 SEHNR and CDR2 FQNEAQ (reference sequence). This CDR3 is built from 13 residues. The V gene lost 3 bases and the J gene lost 1 base, with 6 bases spanning the gap. The CDR3 spells CASSFEANTEAFF. In DNA form, the CDR3 reads TGTGCCAGCAGCTTTGAGGCGAACACTGAAGCTTTCTTT.

J is TRBJ1-4 and V is TRBV19; D remains ambiguous. From germline, CDR1 is LNHDA and CDR2 SQIVND (reference sequence). V shed 4 bases and J shed 2 bases, with 14 bases lying between them. This CDR3 region has 16 residues. The CDR3 spells CASSKTNHPTNEKLFF. DNA of the CDR3: TGTGCCAGTAGTAAGACCAACCACCCCACTAATGAAAAACTGTTTTTT.

This rearrangement joins TRBV11-2 to TRBJ2-5; possibly TRBD2 for D (5 bases). CDR3 length: 15 amino acids. Germline V gene data show CDR1 as SGHAT and CDR2 as FQNNGV. Trimming shortened V by 0 bases and J by 1 base, and 9 bases separated the two germline ends. The CDR3 region has the DNA TGTGCCAGCAGCTTAGATCTCGCGGGCCAAGAGACCCAGTACTTC. Residues: CASSLDLAGQETQYF. Based on the CDR3 plus reference TRBV11-2 and TRBJ2-5, the full variable domain is EAGVAQSPRYKIIEKRQSVAFWCNPISGHATLYWYQQILGQGPKLLIQFQNNGVVDDSQLPKDRFSAERLKGVDSTLKIQPAKLEDSAVYLCASSLDLAGQETQYFGPGTRLLVL.

The chain links TRBV7-2 to TRBJ2-5, with TRBD2 as a possible D gene (5 bases). This CDR3 contains 14 residues. V lost 5 bases and J lost 4, with 14 bases in between. CDR1 is SGHTA and CDR2 is FQGNSA in the germline V gene. DNA for the CDR3: TGTGCCAGCAGCCCGAGGGCCCTTGGAGAGACCCAGTACTTC. Encoded protein: CASSPRALGETQYF.

The rearrangement joins TRBV5-1 to TRBJ2-5; 11 nucleotides line up with TRBD2. Per germline, CDR1 SGHRS and CDR2 YFSETQ. The junction had 9 bases not matched to a gene; V was cut back by 4 bases and J by 1 base. The CDR3 loop spans 17 amino acids. Here the CDR3 reads CASSPYTLAGAQETQYF. The CDR3 nucleotides read TGCGCCAGCAGCCCCTATACACTAGCGGGGGCCCAAGAGACCCAGTACTTC.